One sample yielded the 9 T cell receptor beta chains listed below, sequenced in a study of blood T cell repertoires in COVID-19. The assay was immunoSEQ multiplex PCR, and TCRdb's table has in-frame clones only and misses some. This sample yields about 93,000 clones, of which more than 70% are seen a single time; less than 2.5% belongs to the top ten. Sequenced input: peripheral blood. These receptors came from a man in his fifties with acute or convalescent COVID-19.

As for this clone: The same CDR3 also results from other DNA sequences found in this sample. The chain couples TRBV19 to TRBJ1-4, with TRBD1 matching 8 bases. The CDR3 sequence is 15 residues long. CDR1 and CDR2 from the germline V gene are LNHDA and SQIVND (reference sequence). With 5 bases clipped from V and 7 bases from J, the junction kept 9 bases outside the gene matches. CDR3 nucleotide sequence: TGTGCCAGTAGTGGAAGCAGGACAGGGAGTGAAAAACTGTTTTTT. Its protein product is CASSGSRTGSEKLFF. Full variable domain (missing parts from reference TRBV19 and TRBJ1-4): DGGITQSPKYLFRKEGQNVTLSCEQNLNHDAMYWYRQDPGQGLRLIYYSQIVNDFQKGDIAEGYSVSREKKESFPLTVTSAQKNPTAFYLCASSGSRTGSEKLFFGSGTQLSVL.

The chain employs TRBV5-4 and TRBJ1-2; D possibly corresponds to TRBD1 (6 bases). CDR3 size: 13 residues. V was pared by 4 bases and J by 6 bases, with 13 bases between. Germline loops: CDR1 SGHNT, CDR2 YYREEE (reference sequence). CDR3 protein: CASSLQGGHGYTF. CDR3 DNA: TGTGCCAGCAGCCTACAGGGTGGCCATGGCTACACCTTC.

The rearrangement joins TRBV29-1 to TRBJ2-1; no firm D call. Germline assignment: CDR1 SQVTM and CDR2 ANQGSEA. The CDR3 runs 16 residues. Trimming cost V 6 bases and J 7 bases, with 25 bases left between them. CDR3 region: CSVEYLHVAVKNEQFF. In DNA form, the CDR3 reads TGCAGCGTGGAGTACCTACATGTAGCCGTGAAAAATGAGCAGTTCTTC.

The chain recombines TRBV19 with TRBJ1-2, with a weak D call TRBD1 (6 bases). This CDR3 is 15 amino acids long. The germline V gene encodes CDR1 LNHDA and CDR2 SQIVND (reference sequence). V shed 4 bases and J shed 2 bases, with 14 bases lying between them. The CDR3 sequence is CASSTSGALNYGYTF. In DNA, the CDR3 is TGTGCCAGTAGTACTTCAGGGGCCTTAAACTATGGCTACACCTTC.

The V call is TRBV7-9, the J call TRBJ1-5; D is unresolved. Per germline, CDR1 SEHNR and CDR2 FQNEAQ (reference sequence). V was trimmed by 4 bases and J by 5 bases, leaving 6 bases between them. The CDR3 totals 12 residues. Written as DNA, the CDR3 is TGTGCCAGCAGCTCGGGAGATCAGCCCCAGCATTTT. Amino acids: CASSSGDQPQHF.

J is TRBJ2-7 and V is TRBV27; 8 nucleotides align to TRBD1. From germline, CDR1 is MNHEY and CDR2 SMNVEV (reference sequence). The junction had 10 bases not matched to a gene; V was cut back by 6 bases and J by 6 bases. This CDR3 region has 14 residues. The CDR3, as DNA: TGTGCCAGCAGCCGAAGGGCAGGGGGCTCCGAGCAGTACGTC. Its protein product is CASSRRAGGSEQYV.

The chain combines TRBV9 with TRBJ1-1; possible D gene TRBD1, 5 bases. Trimming took 4 bases from V and 7 from J, leaving 11 bases between them. The CDR3 is made up of 12 amino acids. Germline lookup yields CDR1 SGDLS and CDR2 YYNGEE. CDR3 residues: CASSPGGGEAFF. Here the CDR3 DNA reads TGTGCCAGCAGCCCCGGGGGGGGTGAAGCTTTCTTT. Looking up the rest from reference TRBV9 and TRBJ1-1 gives the full variable domain: DSGVTQTPKHLITATGQRVTLRCSPRSGDLSVYWYQQSLDQGLQFLIQYYNGEERAKGNILERFSAQQFPDLHSELNLSSLELGDSALYFCASSPGGGEAFFGQGTRLTVV.

V and J are TRBV7-3 and TRBJ2-2, with 11 bases lining up with TRBD2. The CDR3 is 17 amino acids. Per the germline V gene, CDR1 is SGHTA and CDR2 is FQGTGA. Germline trimming cut 1 base from V and 4 bases from J; bases unmatched to any gene: 5. CDR3 amino acids: CASSLIGLAGPTGELFF. CDR3 coding DNA: TGTGCCAGCAGCTTAATCGGACTAGCGGGTCCCACCGGGGAGCTGTTTTTT.

V gene TRBV6-5 combines with J gene TRBJ2-2; D gene unclear. CDR1 is MNHEY and CDR2 is SVGAGI in the germline V gene. The V end lost 6 bases, the J end lost 1 base, and 9 bases lay between the germline ends. This CDR3 region has 14 residues. CDR3 in amino acids: CASRVAENTGELFF. For the CDR3, the DNA is TGTGCCAGCAGGGTAGCAGAGAACACCGGGGAGCTGTTTTTT.